This T cell receptor (beta chain) was profiled in a study of Ad26.COV2.S vaccination and SARS-CoV-2 variants. Study in general: COV1001, an Ad26.COV2.S trial, supplied this vaccine-arm donor. The vaccine Ad26.COV2.S was put into the muscle once, or twice with 56 days between.

Treatment of the sample: about 20 received Ad26.COV2.S at low or high dose, single or two shots; 5 received placebo; per-sample allocation not given. Day 63 after the first vaccine or placebo injection was the time point for sampling. This clone was found a few times. Germline-derived CDR1 and CDR2 are MNHNY and SVGAGI (reference sequence). V lost 5 bases, J lost 2 bases, and 19 bases lay in between. The CDR3 extends over 17 amino acids. Assay: immunoSEQ multiplex PCR; the TCRdb copy retains only in-frame clones and omits some. Of approximately 400,000 clones in the sample, roughly 84% were seen once.

The gene calls are TRBV6-6 and TRBJ1-5; D perhaps matches TRBD1 (5 bases). The sample was peripheral blood, taken in a trial of Ad26.COV2.S vaccine versus placebo. The source is a person aged 18 to 59 who received the Ad26.COV2.S COVID-19 vaccine or a placebo. This CDR3 reads CASSRRIRGAGNQPQHF. The CDR3 DNA reads as TGTGCCAGCAGTCGCCGCATTAGAGGGGCAGGCAATCAGCCCCAGCATTTT.